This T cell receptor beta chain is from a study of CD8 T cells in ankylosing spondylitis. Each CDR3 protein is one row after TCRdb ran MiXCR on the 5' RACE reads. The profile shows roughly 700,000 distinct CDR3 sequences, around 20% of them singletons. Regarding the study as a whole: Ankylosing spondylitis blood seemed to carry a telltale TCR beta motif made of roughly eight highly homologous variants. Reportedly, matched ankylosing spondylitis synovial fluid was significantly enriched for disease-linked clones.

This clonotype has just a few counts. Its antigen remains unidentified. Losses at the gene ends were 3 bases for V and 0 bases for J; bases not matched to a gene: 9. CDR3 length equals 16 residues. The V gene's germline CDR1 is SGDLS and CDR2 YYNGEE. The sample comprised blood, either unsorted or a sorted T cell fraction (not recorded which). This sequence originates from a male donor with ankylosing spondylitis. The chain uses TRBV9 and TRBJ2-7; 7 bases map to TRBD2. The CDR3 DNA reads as TGTGCCAGCAGCGCCGCCACTAGCGCGAGCTCCTACGAGCAGTACTTC. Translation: CASSAATSASSYEQYF.